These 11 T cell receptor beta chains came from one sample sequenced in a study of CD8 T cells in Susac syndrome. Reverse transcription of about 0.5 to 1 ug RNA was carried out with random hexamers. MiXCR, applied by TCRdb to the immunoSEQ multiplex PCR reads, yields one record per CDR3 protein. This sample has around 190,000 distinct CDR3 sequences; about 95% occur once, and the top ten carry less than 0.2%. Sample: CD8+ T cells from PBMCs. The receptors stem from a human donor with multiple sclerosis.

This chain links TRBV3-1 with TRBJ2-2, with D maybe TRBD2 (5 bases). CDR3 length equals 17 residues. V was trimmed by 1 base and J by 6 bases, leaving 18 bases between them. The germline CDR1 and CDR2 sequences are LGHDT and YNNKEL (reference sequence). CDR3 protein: CASSQGPGNPEPGELFF. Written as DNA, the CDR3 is TGTGCCAGCAGCCAAGGTCCGGGAAATCCGGAACCCGGGGAGCTGTTTTTT.

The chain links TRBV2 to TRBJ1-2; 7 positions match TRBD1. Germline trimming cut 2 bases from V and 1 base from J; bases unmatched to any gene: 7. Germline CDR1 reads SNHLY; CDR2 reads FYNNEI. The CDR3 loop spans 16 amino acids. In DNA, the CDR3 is TGTGCCAGCAGTGAATGGGGGACAGCCAATAACTATGGCTACACCTTC. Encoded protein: CASSEWGTANNYGYTF.

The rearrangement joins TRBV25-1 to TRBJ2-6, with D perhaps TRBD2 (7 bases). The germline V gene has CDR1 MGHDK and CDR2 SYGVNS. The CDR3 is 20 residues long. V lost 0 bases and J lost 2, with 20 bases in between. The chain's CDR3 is CASSEYDGGPRSTGANVLTF. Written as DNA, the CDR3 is TGTGCCAGCAGTGAATATGACGGGGGGCCACGCTCAACTGGGGCCAACGTCCTGACTTTC.

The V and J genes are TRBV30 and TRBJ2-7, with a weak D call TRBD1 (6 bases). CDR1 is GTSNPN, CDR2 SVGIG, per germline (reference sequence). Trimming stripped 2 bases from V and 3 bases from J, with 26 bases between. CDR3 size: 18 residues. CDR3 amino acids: CAWSPNSVQGPRDYEQYF. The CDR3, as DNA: TGTGCCTGGAGTCCTAACTCCGTACAGGGCCCTAGGGACTACGAGCAGTACTTC. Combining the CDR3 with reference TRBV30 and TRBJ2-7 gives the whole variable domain SQTIHQWPATLVQPVGSPLSLECTVEGTSNPNLYWYRQAAGRGLQLLFYSVGIGQISSEVPQNLSASRPQDRQFILSSKKLLLSDSGFYLCAWSPNSVQGPRDYEQYFGPGTRLTVT.

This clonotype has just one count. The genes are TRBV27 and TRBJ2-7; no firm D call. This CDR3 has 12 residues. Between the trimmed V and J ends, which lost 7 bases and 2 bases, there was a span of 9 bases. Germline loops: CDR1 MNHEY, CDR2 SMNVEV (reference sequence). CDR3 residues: CASMQTPYEQYF. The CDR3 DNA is TGTGCCAGCATGCAGACCCCCTACGAGCAGTACTTC.

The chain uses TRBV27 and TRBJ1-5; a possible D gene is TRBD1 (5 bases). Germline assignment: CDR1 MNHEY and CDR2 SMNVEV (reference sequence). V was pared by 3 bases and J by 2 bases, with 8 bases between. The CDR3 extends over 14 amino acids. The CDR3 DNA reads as TGTGCCAGCAGTTTCGGCAGGGGCAATCAGCCCCAGCATTTT. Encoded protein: CASSFGRGNQPQHF.

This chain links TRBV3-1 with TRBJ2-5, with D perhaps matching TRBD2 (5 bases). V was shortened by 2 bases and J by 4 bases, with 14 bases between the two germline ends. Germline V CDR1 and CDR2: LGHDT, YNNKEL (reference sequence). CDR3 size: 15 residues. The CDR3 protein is CASSQRTRRVETQYF. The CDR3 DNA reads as TGTGCCAGCAGCCAACGTACTAGGAGAGTAGAGACCCAGTACTTC.

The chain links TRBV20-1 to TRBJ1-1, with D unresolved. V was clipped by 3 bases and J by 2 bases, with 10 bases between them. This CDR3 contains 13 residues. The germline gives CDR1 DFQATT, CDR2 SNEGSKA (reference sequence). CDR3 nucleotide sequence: TGCAGTGCTAGGGTGACTTCAAACACTGAAGCTTTCTTT. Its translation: CSARVTSNTEAFF.

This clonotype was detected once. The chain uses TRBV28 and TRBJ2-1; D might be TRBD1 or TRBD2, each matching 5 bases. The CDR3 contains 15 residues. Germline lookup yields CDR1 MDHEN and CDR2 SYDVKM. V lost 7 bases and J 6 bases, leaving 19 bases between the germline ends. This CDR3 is CASTRLGPTGNEQFF. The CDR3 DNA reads TGTGCCAGCACCCGGTTGGGACCGACGGGCAATGAGCAGTTCTTC.

Here the CDR3 DNA reads TGCAGTGCTAAAGACAGACCTTCCGGGGATGAGCAGTTCTTC. Its translation: CSAKDRPSGDEQFF. The chain recombines TRBV20-1 with TRBJ2-1, with D possibly called TRBD1 or TRBD2 (5 bases each). The CDR3 spans 14 residues. CDR1 and CDR2 from the germline V gene are DFQATT and SNEGSKA (reference sequence). V gave up 4 bases and J gave up 8 bases, with 18 bases separating them.

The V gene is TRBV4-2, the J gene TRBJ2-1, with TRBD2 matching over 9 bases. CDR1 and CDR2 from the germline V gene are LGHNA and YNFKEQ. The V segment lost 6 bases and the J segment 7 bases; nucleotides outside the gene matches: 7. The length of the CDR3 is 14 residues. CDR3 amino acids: CASSLAGVVNEQFF. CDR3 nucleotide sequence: TGTGCCAGCAGTTTAGCGGGGGTTGTGAATGAGCAGTTCTTC.